This T cell receptor (beta chain) was recorded in a study of T cell repertoires in cytomegalovirus infection. Study context: Carrying CMV and the relevant HLA type showed in public TCR beta signatures.

Study-level results: Of the TCR beta families, the public ones yielded a cumulative frequency that identified carriers of CMV plus the relevant HLA.

TCRdb recomputed calls from the reads with MiXCR, one row per CDR3 protein. The sample includes fewer than 1,000,000 distinct CDR3 sequences, around 31% of them seen just once. The CDR3 runs 12 residues. V lost 7 bases to trimming and J lost 6 bases, with 12 bases between them. CDR1 and CDR2 (germline): LNHDA, SQIVND (reference sequence). About this clonotype: Its target is not known.

The starting material was cultured CD8+ T cells from PBMCs, obtained from culture after CMV antigen stimulation. This TCR was recovered from a human donor in good health (CMV status not recorded). Some clones in this sample may be carry-over from other donors' samples. J is TRBJ1-1 and V is TRBV19; tentatively, D is TRBD1 (5 bases). For the CDR3, the DNA is TGTGCCAGTACCAGGGACGGAGCTGAAGCTTTCTTT. Encoded protein: CASTRDGAEAFF.